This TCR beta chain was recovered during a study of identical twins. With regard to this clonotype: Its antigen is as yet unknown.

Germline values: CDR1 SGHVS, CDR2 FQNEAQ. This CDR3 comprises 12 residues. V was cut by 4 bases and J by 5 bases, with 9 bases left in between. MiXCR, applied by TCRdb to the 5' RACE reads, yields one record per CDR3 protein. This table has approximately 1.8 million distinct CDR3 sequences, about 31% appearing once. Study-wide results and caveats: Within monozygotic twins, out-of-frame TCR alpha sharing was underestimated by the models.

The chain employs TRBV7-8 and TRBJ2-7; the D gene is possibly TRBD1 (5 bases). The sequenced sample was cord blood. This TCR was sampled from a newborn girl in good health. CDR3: CASSSRVHEQYF. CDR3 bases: TGTGCCAGCAGCTCCAGGGTCCACGAGCAGTACTTC.